One sample yielded the 12 T cell receptor beta chains listed below, sequenced in a study of cytomegalovirus exposure and HLA in healthy donors. The PCR had 60 Vbeta and 13 Jbeta primers. The assay was immunoSEQ multiplex PCR, and TCRdb's table has in-frame clones only and misses some. The data show 150,000 to 200,000 clones, approximately 70% seen once. Material: PBMCs. These receptors originate from a man aged 35 to 55 in good health and CMV-seropositive.

The V and J genes are TRBV27 and TRBJ2-7; 11 positions match TRBD1. This CDR3 is 14 amino acids long. CDR1 is MNHEY, CDR2 SMNVEV, per germline (reference sequence). Trimming removed 6 bases from V and 5 bases from J; junction bases left unmatched: 6. This CDR3 is CASRRTDRGHEQYF. The CDR3 nucleotides are TGTGCCAGCAGACGGACGGACAGGGGGCACGAGCAGTACTTC.

This chain uses TRBV4-3 with TRBJ2-3, with D hard to call. The CDR3 consists of 13 residues. CDR1 and CDR2 from the germline V gene are LGHNA and YSLEER. The V gene lost 4 bases and the J gene lost 1 base, with 6 bases spanning the gap. The chain's CDR3 is CASSLQGTDTQYF. Written as DNA, the CDR3 is TGCGCCAGCAGCCTCCAGGGCACAGATACGCAGTATTTT.

This clone showed up just once. The chain employs TRBV5-6 and TRBJ2-7; TRBD2 matches at 11 bases. Germline-derived CDR1 and CDR2 are SGHDT and YYEEEE. After removal of 0 bases from V and 0 bases from J, the junction contained 5 bases not matched to a gene. CDR3 length: 17 residues. The chain's CDR3 is CASSLGLAGGDSYEQYF. The CDR3 bases are TGTGCCAGCAGCTTGGGGCTAGCGGGGGGAGACTCCTACGAGCAGTACTTC.

This clone has just a few counts. The rearrangement uses TRBV5-5 and TRBJ2-5, with D unclear. Trimming pared 1 base from V and 4 bases from J, leaving 11 bases between. Germline values: CDR1 SGHKS, CDR2 YYEKEE (reference sequence). The CDR3 totals 14 residues. In DNA form, the CDR3 reads TGTGCCAGCAGCTTGTTGGCACAGCCAGAGACCCAGTACTTC. Its translation: CASSLLAQPETQYF.

This chain links TRBV4-3 with TRBJ1-5; 11 nucleotides align to TRBD1. Germline V gene sequence: CDR1 LGHNA, CDR2 YSLEER. V dropped 0 bases and J dropped 2; count of bases not matched to a gene: 9. This CDR3 region has 19 residues. The CDR3 spells CASSQDWGQGVKGNQPQHF. CDR3 in DNA: TGCGCCAGCAGCCAAGATTGGGGACAGGGGGTTAAGGGCAATCAGCCCCAGCATTTT.

This clone was seen only a few times. The gene calls are TRBV27 and TRBJ2-1, with 9 nucleotides matching TRBD1. Germline assignment: CDR1 MNHEY and CDR2 SMNVEV (reference sequence). This CDR3 has 16 amino acids. Trimming cost V 4 bases and J 5 bases; bases outside gene matches: 9. The CDR3 nucleotides are TGTGCCAGCAGTTCGCCCGGGACAGGGTCCCACAATGAGCAGTTCTTC. Protein sequence: CASSSPGTGSHNEQFF.

A single count supports this clone. V gene TRBV30 combines with J gene TRBJ1-1; 7 nucleotides agree with TRBD1. The germline CDR1 and CDR2 sequences are GTSNPN and SVGIG (reference sequence). This CDR3 has 13 amino acids. J lost 5 bases, V lost 1 base, and 4 bases had no gene match. The CDR3 here is CAWSGAGGTEAFF. Here the CDR3 DNA reads TGTGCCTGGAGTGGGGCAGGGGGAACTGAAGCTTTCTTT.

This chain connects TRBV6-5 to TRBJ1-1; D ambiguous. The CDR3 loop spans 14 amino acids. Germline assignment: CDR1 MNHEY and CDR2 SVGAGI. V was shortened by 5 bases and J by 7 bases, with 17 bases between the two germline ends. CDR3 sequence reads: CASSLAEGLVEAFF. The CDR3 nucleotides read TGTGCCAGCAGTCTGGCGGAGGGTTTAGTTGAAGCTTTCTTT.

This clone has only a few counts. One end of the junction does not line up with germline, which may come from a read error. V usage is TRBV7-7 and J usage is TRBJ2-3, with TRBD2 as a possible D gene (5 bases). The length of the CDR3 is 13 residues. Germline lookup yields CDR1 SSHAT and CDR2 FNYEAQ (reference sequence). The CDR3 loop is CASSLLGADTQYF. CDR3 nucleotides: TGTGCTAGCAGCTTGCTCGGGGCAGATACGCAGTATTTT.

V is TRBV7-9 and J is TRBJ2-3; 8 nucleotides line up with TRBD2. The CDR3 spans 14 residues. CDR1 is SEHNR, CDR2 FQNEAQ, per germline (reference sequence). The junction had 0 bases not matched to a gene; V was cut back by 3 bases and J by 1 base. DNA of the CDR3: TGTGCCAGCAGCTTCGGGGGGGGCACAGATACGCAGTATTTT. Translation: CASSFGGGTDTQYF.

Points on this clone: At one end, the junction sequence differs from germline, possibly due to a read error. The V and J genes are TRBV7-7 and TRBJ2-1; D possibly corresponds to TRBD2 (5 bases). The CDR3 consists of 18 residues. Germline V gene data show CDR1 as SSHAT and CDR2 as FNYEAQ (reference sequence). In DNA, the CDR3 is TGTGCTAGCAGCTTCGGGATTCCCGGGTCAGCCGCCGGGAATGAGCAGTTCTTC. It translates to CASSFGIPGSAAGNEQFF.

This clone turned up a few times. The junction differs from germline at one of its ends, possibly a read error. The genes are TRBV30 and TRBJ1-6; TRBD1 aligns across 7 bases. The CDR3 covers 13 residues. Germline CDR1 and CDR2: GTSNPN and SVGIG (reference sequence). CDR3 DNA: TGTGCCGGGAGGGACAGCATAAATTCACCCCTCCACTTT. It yields the protein CAGRDSINSPLHF. Full variable domain (missing parts from reference TRBV30 and TRBJ1-6): SQTIHQWPATLVQPVGSPLSLECTVEGTSNPNLYWYRQAAGRGLQLLFYSVGIGQISSEVPQNLSASRPQDRQFILSSKKLLLSDSGFYLCAGRDSINSPLHFGNGTRLTVT.